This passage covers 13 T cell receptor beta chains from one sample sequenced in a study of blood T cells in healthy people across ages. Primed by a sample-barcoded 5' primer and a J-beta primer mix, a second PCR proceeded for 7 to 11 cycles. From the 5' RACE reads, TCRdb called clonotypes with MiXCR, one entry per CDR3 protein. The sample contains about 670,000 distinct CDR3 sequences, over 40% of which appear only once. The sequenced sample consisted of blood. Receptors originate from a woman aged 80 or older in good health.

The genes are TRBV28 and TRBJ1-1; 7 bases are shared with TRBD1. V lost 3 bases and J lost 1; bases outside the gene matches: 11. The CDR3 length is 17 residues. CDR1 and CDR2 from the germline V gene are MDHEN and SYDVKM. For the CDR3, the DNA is TGTGCCAGCAGTTTGGTTACAGGGGTTGAGCGGAACACTGAAGCTTTCTTT. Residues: CASSLVTGVERNTEAFF.

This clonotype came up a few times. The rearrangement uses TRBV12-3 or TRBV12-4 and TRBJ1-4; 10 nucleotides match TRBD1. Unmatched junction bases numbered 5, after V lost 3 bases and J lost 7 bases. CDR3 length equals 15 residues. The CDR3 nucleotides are TGTGCCAGCAGTTTGGGAGGGACAGGGGTTGAAAAACTGTTTTTT. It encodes CASSLGGTGVEKLFF.

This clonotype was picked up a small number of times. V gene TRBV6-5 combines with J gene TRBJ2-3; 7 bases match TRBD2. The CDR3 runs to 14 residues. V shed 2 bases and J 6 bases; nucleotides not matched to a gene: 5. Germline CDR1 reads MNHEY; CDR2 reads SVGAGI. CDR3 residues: CASSYGAGADTQYF. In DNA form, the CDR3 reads TGTGCCAGCAGTTACGGGGCGGGAGCTGATACGCAGTATTTT.

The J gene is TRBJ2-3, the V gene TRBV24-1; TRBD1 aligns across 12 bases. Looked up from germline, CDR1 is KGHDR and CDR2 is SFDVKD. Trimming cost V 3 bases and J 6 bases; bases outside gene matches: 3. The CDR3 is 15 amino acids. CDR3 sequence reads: CATSDGDRGPDTQYF. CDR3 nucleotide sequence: TGTGCCACCAGTGATGGGGACAGGGGGCCTGATACGCAGTATTTT.

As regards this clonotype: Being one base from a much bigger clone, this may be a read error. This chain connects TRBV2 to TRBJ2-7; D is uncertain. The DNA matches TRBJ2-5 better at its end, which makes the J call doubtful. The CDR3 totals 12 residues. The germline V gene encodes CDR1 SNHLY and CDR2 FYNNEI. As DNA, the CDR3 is TGTGTCAGCAGCCAAGGCGAAGAGACCCAGTACTTC. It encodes CVSSQGEETQYF.

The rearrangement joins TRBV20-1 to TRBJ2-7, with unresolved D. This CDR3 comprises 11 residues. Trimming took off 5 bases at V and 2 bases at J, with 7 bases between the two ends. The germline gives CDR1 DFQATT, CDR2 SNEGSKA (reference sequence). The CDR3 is CSAGRAYEQYF. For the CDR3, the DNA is TGCAGTGCTGGGCGCGCCTACGAGCAGTACTTC.

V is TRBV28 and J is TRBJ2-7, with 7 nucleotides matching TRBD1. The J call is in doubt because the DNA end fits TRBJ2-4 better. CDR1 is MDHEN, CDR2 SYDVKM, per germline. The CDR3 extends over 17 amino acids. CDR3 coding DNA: TGTGCCAGCAGTTTCCCCCTCGCAGGGCAGGGGGTTTACATTCAGTACTTC. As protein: CASSFPLAGQGVYIQYF.

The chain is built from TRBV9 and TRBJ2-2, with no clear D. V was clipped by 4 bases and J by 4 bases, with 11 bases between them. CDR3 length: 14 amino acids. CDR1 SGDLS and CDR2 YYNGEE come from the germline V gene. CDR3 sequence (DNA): TGTGCCAGCAGCTTTCGAACCGGCACCGGGGAGCTGTTTTTT. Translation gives CASSFRTGTGELFF. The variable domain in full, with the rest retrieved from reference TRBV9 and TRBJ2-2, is DSGVTQTPKHLITATGQRVTLRCSPRSGDLSVYWYQQSLDQGLQFLIQYYNGEERAKGNILERFSAQQFPDLHSELNLSSLELGDSALYFCASSFRTGTGELFFGEGSRLTVL.

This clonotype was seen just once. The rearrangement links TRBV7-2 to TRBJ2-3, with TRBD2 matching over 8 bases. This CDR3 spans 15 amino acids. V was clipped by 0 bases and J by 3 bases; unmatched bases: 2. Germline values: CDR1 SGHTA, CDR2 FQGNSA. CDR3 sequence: CASSLAGLGTDTQYF. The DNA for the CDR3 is TGTGCCAGCAGCTTAGCGGGACTAGGGACAGATACGCAGTATTTT.

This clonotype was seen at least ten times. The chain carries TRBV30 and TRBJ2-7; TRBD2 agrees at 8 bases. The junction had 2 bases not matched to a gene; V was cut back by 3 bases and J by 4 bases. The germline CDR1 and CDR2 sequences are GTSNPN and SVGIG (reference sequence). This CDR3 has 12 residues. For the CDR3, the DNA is TGTGCCTGGAGACTAGCGGCTTACGAGCAGTACTTC. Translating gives CAWRLAAYEQYF.

The CDR3 DNA reads TGTGCCAGCAGCCACCGTCTAGCGGGGGAGTCCTACGAGCAGTACTTC. Protein: CASSHRLAGESYEQYF. The chain carries TRBV5-6 and TRBJ2-7; 10 positions agree with TRBD2. Germline V CDR1 and CDR2: SGHDT, YYEEEE. CDR3 size: 16 residues. Losses at the gene ends were 4 bases for V and 1 base for J; bases not matched to a gene: 8.

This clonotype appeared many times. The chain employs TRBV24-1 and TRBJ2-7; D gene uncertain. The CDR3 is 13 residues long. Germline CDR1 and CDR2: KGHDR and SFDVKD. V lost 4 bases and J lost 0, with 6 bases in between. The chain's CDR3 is CATSDPSSYEQYF. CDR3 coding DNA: TGTGCCACCAGTGACCCGAGCTCCTACGAGCAGTACTTC.

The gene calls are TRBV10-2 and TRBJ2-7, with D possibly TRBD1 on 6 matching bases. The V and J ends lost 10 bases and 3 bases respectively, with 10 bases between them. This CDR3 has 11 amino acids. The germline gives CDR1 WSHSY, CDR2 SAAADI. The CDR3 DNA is TGCGCCACTCGGACAGACTACGAGCAGTACTTC. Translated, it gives CATRTDYEQYF.